This T cell receptor beta chain stems from a study of blood T cell repertoires in COVID-19. Study context: In each case, the material was cDNA or gDNA derived from T cells, B-cell-depleted T cells, or PBMCs.

Per germline, CDR1 SGHTA and CDR2 FQGNSA. J gave up 2 bases and V 5 bases, and 2 bases lay outside the gene matches. The CDR3 length is 16 residues. Generated by immunoSEQ multiplex PCR, the TCRdb table keeps only in-frame clones and is missing some. The sample includes 270,000 or so clones, more than 75% of them seen just once. The sample holds one count of this clone. The source of this sequence is a young woman who had recovered from COVID-19. Sequenced sample: PBMCs or T cells enriched from blood (not recorded which). The rearrangement links TRBV7-2 to TRBJ2-5; 16 bases are shared with TRBD2. CDR3 DNA: TGTGCCAGCAGCACGGGACTAGCGGGGGGGCAAGAGACCCAGTACTTC. Translated, it gives CASSTGLAGGQETQYF.